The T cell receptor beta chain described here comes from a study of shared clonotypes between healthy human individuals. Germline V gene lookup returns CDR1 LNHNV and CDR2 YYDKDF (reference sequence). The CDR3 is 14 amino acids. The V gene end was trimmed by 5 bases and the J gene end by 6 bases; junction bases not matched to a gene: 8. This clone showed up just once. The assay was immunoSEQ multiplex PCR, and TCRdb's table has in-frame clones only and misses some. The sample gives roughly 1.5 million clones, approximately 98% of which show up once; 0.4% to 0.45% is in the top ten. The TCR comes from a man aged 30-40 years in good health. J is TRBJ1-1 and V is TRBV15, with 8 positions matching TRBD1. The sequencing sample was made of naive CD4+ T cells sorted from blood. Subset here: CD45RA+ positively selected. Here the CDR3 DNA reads TGTGCCACCAGCTCCCAACTACAGGGGGCTGAAGCTTTCTTT. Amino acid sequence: CATSSQLQGAEAFF.